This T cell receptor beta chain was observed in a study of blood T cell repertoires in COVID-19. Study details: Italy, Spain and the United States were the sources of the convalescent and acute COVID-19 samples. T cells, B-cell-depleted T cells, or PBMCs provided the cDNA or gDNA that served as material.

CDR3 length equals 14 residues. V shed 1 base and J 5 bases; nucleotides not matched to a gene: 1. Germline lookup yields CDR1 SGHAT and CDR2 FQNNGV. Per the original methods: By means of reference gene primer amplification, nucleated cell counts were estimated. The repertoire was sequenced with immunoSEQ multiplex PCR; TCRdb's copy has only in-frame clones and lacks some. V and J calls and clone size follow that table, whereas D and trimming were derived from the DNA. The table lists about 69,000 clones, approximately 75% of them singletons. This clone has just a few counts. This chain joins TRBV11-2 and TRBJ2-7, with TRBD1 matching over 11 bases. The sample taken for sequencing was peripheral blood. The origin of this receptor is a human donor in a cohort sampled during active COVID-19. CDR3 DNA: TGTGCCAGCAGCTTAGGGACAGGGGGCAACGAGCAGTACTTC. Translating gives CASSLGTGGNEQYF.